The 27 T cell receptor beta chains listed next were all sequenced from one sample in a study of OX40 agonist ivuxolimab in advanced cancers. Sequenced by immunoSEQ multiplex PCR; TCRdb stores in-frame clones only, minus some. The profile shows around 80,000 clones, 75% to 90% of them singletons. The sequencing used CD4+ or CD8+ T cells sorted from blood, collected in a trial of the OX40 agonist ivuxolimab. These receptors all come from an adult with an advanced solid tumor such as melanoma, head and neck, liver or kidney cancer.

The genes are TRBV6-5 and TRBJ2-3; no firm D call. Between the trimmed V and J ends, which lost 0 bases and 2 bases, there was a span of 6 bases. The V gene's germline CDR1 is MNHEY and CDR2 SVGAGI. The CDR3 extends over 14 amino acids. The CDR3 region is CASSYSYTTDTQYF. As DNA, the CDR3 is TGTGCCAGCAGTTACTCGTACACCACAGATACGCAGTATTTT.

V and J are TRBV27 and TRBJ2-1; no clear D. CDR1 is MNHEY and CDR2 is SMNVEV in the germline V gene (reference sequence). Trimming took 9 bases from V and 8 from J, leaving 8 bases between them. There are 10 residues in the CDR3. This chain's CDR3 is CASGPYEQFF. CDR3 DNA: TGTGCCAGTGGGCCATATGAGCAGTTCTTC.

This rearrangement joins TRBV19 to TRBJ1-2; D may be TRBD1 (6 bases). With 7 bases removed from V and 3 bases from J, the gap between germline ends came to 15 bases. Germline V gene sequence: CDR1 LNHDA, CDR2 SQIVND (reference sequence). This CDR3 is built from 14 residues. CDR3 residues: CASIQGPPDYGYTF. The CDR3 region has the DNA TGTGCCAGTATCCAGGGGCCGCCTGACTATGGCTACACCTTC.

The chain uses TRBV10-2 and TRBJ2-7; weak D call: TRBD1 (5 bases). The germline V gene has CDR1 WSHSY and CDR2 SAAADI. V was pared by 10 bases and J by 3 bases, with 16 bases between. The CDR3 runs 13 residues. CDR3 sequence: CATQGQEHYEQYV. CDR3 DNA sequence: TGCGCCACGCAGGGCCAGGAGCACTACGAGCAGTACGTC.

This clone was recorded only once. The genes are TRBV2 and TRBJ1-1, with D tentatively TRBD1 (5 bases). The CDR3 extends over 13 amino acids. Germline lookup yields CDR1 SNHLY and CDR2 FYNNEI. The V end lost 7 bases, the J end lost 3 bases, and 12 bases lay between the germline ends. The CDR3 loop is CASKFGRDTEAFF. The CDR3 nucleotides read TGTGCCAGCAAATTCGGCAGGGACACTGAAGCTTTCTTT.

V and J are TRBV6-6 and TRBJ2-5, with 12 nucleotides matching TRBD2. The V segment lost 2 bases and the J segment 5 bases; nucleotides outside the gene matches: 3. The CDR3 spans 15 residues. Germline lookup yields CDR1 MNHNY and CDR2 SVGAGI (reference sequence). The CDR3 is CASSYRTSGGETQYF. CDR3 nucleotide sequence: TGTGCCAGCAGTTACCGTACTAGCGGGGGGGAGACCCAGTACTTC.

J is TRBJ1-2 and V is TRBV9; a possible D gene is TRBD1 (5 bases). V lost 4 bases, J lost 3 bases, and 13 bases lay in between. The CDR3 consists of 14 residues. Germline V gene sequence: CDR1 SGDLS, CDR2 YYNGEE. The CDR3 here is CASSLRDRYYGYTF. The CDR3 nucleotides read TGTGCCAGCAGCCTCAGGGACCGCTACTATGGCTACACCTTC.

The rearrangement uses TRBV6-1 and TRBJ1-1; no clear D gene. Trimming removed 8 bases from V and 0 bases from J, with 13 bases in between. Germline lookup yields CDR1 MNHNS and CDR2 SASEGT. The CDR3 has 14 residues. The CDR3 DNA reads TGTGCCAGCGGAGAACAGAGCATGAACACTGAAGCTTTCTTT. It codes for CASGEQSMNTEAFF.

The CDR3 reads CASRQGVDQPQHF. CDR3 nucleotide sequence: TGTGCCTCGAGACAGGGCGTTGATCAGCCCCAGCATTTT. J is TRBJ1-5 and V is TRBV10-3; 7 nucleotides match TRBD1. J gave up 5 bases and V 11 bases, and 9 bases lay outside the gene matches. Germline CDR1 is ENHRY and CDR2 is SYGVKD. The CDR3 is 13 residues long.

This clone was picked up a small number of times. The chain is built from TRBV7-3 and TRBJ1-1; no reliable D call. V lost 5 bases and J 0 bases, leaving 10 bases between the germline ends. This CDR3 is built from 14 residues. The germline gives CDR1 SGHTA, CDR2 FQGTGA. CDR3 sequence (DNA): TGTGCCAGCAGCCACGGGAGCATGAACACTGAAGCTTTCTTT. Amino acids: CASSHGSMNTEAFF.

J is TRBJ1-6 and V is TRBV25-1; TRBD1 matches at 9 bases. CDR1 and CDR2 (germline): MGHDK, SYGVNS. V lost 3 bases to trimming and J lost 9 bases; unmatched junction nucleotides: 9. This CDR3 comprises 16 residues. Written as DNA, the CDR3 is TGTGCCAGCAGTGATGCCGCGAGACAGGGGGGTTCACCCCTCCACTTT. This sequence encodes CASSDAARQGGSPLHF.

A few counts support this clone. This CDR3 is also generated by other DNA sequences in the sample. The chain has TRBV6-5 and TRBJ2-5, with D perhaps TRBD1 (5 bases). CDR1 is MNHEY, CDR2 SVGAGI, per germline. Trimming pared 7 bases from V and 4 bases from J, leaving 7 bases between. There are 11 residues in the CDR3. The CDR3 bases are TGTGCCAGCAAAGGGGCAGAGACCCAGTACTTC. Translation: CASKGAETQYF.

This clone was seen more than once but under ten times. In DNA form, the CDR3 reads TGTGCCAGCAGCTTACTTCAGGGATCCTATGGCTACACCTTC. Translation: CASSLLQGSYGYTF. J is TRBJ1-2 and V is TRBV7-9; maybe TRBD1 (5 bases). CDR1 is SEHNR and CDR2 is FQNEAQ in the germline V gene (reference sequence). Trimming cost V 2 bases and J 4 bases, with 11 bases left between them. This CDR3 is 14 amino acids long.

J is TRBJ1-1 and V is TRBV29-1, with D perhaps matching TRBD1 (6 bases). V was pared by 2 bases and J by 6 bases, with 19 bases between. This CDR3 has 15 amino acids. Germline CDR1 is SQVTM and CDR2 is ANQGSEA. CDR3 nucleotide sequence: TGCAGCGTTGAATGGGGAACAGGGCGCTACGCTGAAGCTTTCTTT. This sequence encodes CSVEWGTGRYAEAFF.

J is TRBJ1-1 and V is TRBV5-6, with D uncertain. The CDR3 sequence is 12 residues long. V was trimmed by 1 base and J by 9 bases, leaving 10 bases between them. Germline V lookup: CDR1 SGHDT, CDR2 YYEEEE. The CDR3 nucleotides read TGTGCCAGCAGCTTGCAGCAGGAACAAGCTTTCTTT. It yields the protein CASSLQQEQAFF.

This clone has only a few counts. The chain has TRBV5-5 and TRBJ1-5; TRBD1 matches 9 bases. V dropped 4 bases and J dropped 0; count of bases not matched to a gene: 11. Per the germline V gene, CDR1 is SGHKS and CDR2 is YYEKEE (reference sequence). The CDR3 runs to 18 residues. The CDR3, as DNA: TGTGCCAGCAGCCCCGGACAGGGGAGGGTCTATAGCAATCAGCCCCAGCATTTT. It yields the protein CASSPGQGRVYSNQPQHF.

Of note for this clone: Other DNA sequences from this sample encode an identical CDR3 as well. The chain has TRBV2 and TRBJ2-2, with a weak D call TRBD1 (7 bases). CDR3 length: 14 amino acids. V was trimmed by 3 bases and J by 5 bases, leaving 10 bases between them. Germline V CDR1 and CDR2: SNHLY, FYNNEI. The chain's CDR3 is CASSDRGRTGELFF. The CDR3 region has the DNA TGTGCCAGCAGTGACAGGGGGAGGACCGGGGAGCTGTTTTTT.

The V and J genes are TRBV27 and TRBJ1-2; D perhaps matches TRBD1 (5 bases). The V gene's germline CDR1 is MNHEY and CDR2 SMNVEV (reference sequence). Trimming removed 4 bases at V and 4 bases at J, with 13 bases between. CDR3 size: 14 residues. CDR3 region: CASSSQGPSYGYTF. As DNA, the CDR3 is TGTGCCAGCAGTTCCCAGGGCCCCTCCTATGGCTACACCTTC.

This clone has just one count. The chain combines TRBV6-5 with TRBJ1-4; D unresolved. The CDR3 extends over 14 amino acids. Germline loops: CDR1 MNHEY, CDR2 SVGAGI. Trimming cost V 4 bases and J 3 bases, with 9 bases left between them. CDR3 in DNA: TGTGCCAGCAGTTCCCGGGGATCTAATGAAAAACTGTTTTTT. Translating it yields CASSSRGSNEKLFF.

The CDR3 nucleotides read TGTGCCAGCAGTGGAGGACAGGCAGGAGCCAAAAACATTCAGTACTTC. Its translation: CASSGGQAGAKNIQYF. The genes are TRBV6-1 and TRBJ2-4, with 7 bases identical to TRBD1. The germline CDR1 and CDR2 sequences are MNHNS and SASEGT. Trimming cost V 4 bases and J 0 bases; bases outside gene matches: 6. The CDR3 length is 16 residues.

The chain couples TRBV6-5 to TRBJ1-6; no clear D. V lost 8 bases and J lost 5, with 7 bases in between. Germline CDR1 reads MNHEY; CDR2 reads SVGAGI. This CDR3 has 12 residues. In DNA, the CDR3 is TGTGCCAGCGGTTCAAATAATTCACCCCTCCACTTT. Residues: CASGSNNSPLHF.

This rearrangement joins TRBV4-1 to TRBJ2-2, with a possible D match to TRBD1 (5 bases). The germline V gene encodes CDR1 MGHRA and CDR2 YSYEKL. V lost 2 bases and J 4 bases, leaving 20 bases between the germline ends. The CDR3 contains 18 residues. The CDR3 spells CASSQPTAQGASTGELFF. The CDR3 DNA sequence: TGCGCCAGCAGCCAACCTACGGCCCAAGGGGCCAGCACCGGGGAGCTGTTTTTT.

The chain uses TRBV28 and TRBJ1-6; D remains unclear. The CDR3 runs 13 residues. Germline loops: CDR1 MDHEN, CDR2 SYDVKM. Trimming left V 7 bases short and J 8 bases short, with 12 bases between. CDR3 nucleotide sequence: TGTGCCAGCACTGACACCCCTGATTCACCCCTCCACTTT. It yields the protein CASTDTPDSPLHF.

The chain couples TRBV28 to TRBJ1-5, with D unresolved. Germline lookup yields CDR1 MDHEN and CDR2 SYDVKM. The CDR3 covers 14 residues. V shed 6 bases and J shed 0 bases, with 9 bases lying between them. The CDR3 region has the DNA TGTGCCAGCAGGAGCAGAGGTAGCAATCAGCCCCAGCATTTT. Its protein is CASRSRGSNQPQHF.

V usage is TRBV6-1 and J usage is TRBJ2-2; 7 bases fit TRBD1. This CDR3 spans 15 amino acids. Per germline, CDR1 MNHNS and CDR2 SASEGT. The trim removed 4 bases at V and 8 bases at J, leaving 10 bases unmatched. For the CDR3, the DNA is TGTGCCAGCAGTGCCCTAGGGGGCTCCCGGGGGGAGCTGTTTTTT. This sequence encodes CASSALGGSRGELFF.

Here the CDR3 reads CASSLSGGSSPLHF. DNA for the CDR3: TGCGCCAGCAGCTTGTCGGGAGGTAGCTCACCCCTCCACTTT. The chain combines TRBV5-1 with TRBJ1-6; D gene uncertain. V was trimmed by 1 base and J by 10 bases, leaving 12 bases between them. This CDR3 spans 14 amino acids. Germline V CDR1 and CDR2: SGHRS, YFSETQ.

V is TRBV7-5 and J is TRBJ1-1. TRBV7-5 is deemed a pseudogene. The CDR3 runs to 17 residues. The CDR3 sequence is CVRSLAGGLRFRTEAFF. DNA for the CDR3: TGTGTCAGAAGCTTAGCGGGGGGACTTAGGTTTAGAACTGAAGCTTTCTTT.